This T cell receptor beta chain was identified during a study of T cell clusters in autoimmune cytopenias. TRB amplification used approximately 250 ng of peripheral blood genomic DNA. TRB rearrangements were amplified by touch-down multiplex PCR with mixed TRB-A/B primers. From the multiplex PCR reads, TCRdb lists one entry per CDR3 protein and no DNA. The table lists several thousand distinct CDR3 sequences. Germline V CDR1 and CDR2: SGHDT, YYEEEE. CDR3 length: 14 residues. Considering frequency, this clonotype is medium-sized. This sample was shared with a second study, whose subject was T cell repertoires in aging, cancer and after chemotherapy.

Source material: peripheral blood. The rearrangement joins TRBV5-6 to TRBJ1-2; checking the TCRdb D call of TRBD1 is not possible without DNA. This receptor was taken from a human donor in good health. The CDR3 is CASSLAAIRRAYTF.